The 9 T cell receptor beta chains given below trace back to one sample, sequenced in a study of T-cell reconstitution after alpha-beta-depleted transplantation in children. For TCRbeta, the library was prepared with unique molecular identifiers. From the PCR reads, TCRdb called clonotypes with MiXCR, one entry per CDR3 protein. The table records 350,000 to 500,000 distinct CDR3 sequences, approximately 42% of them present only once. Sequenced material: PBMCs, taken before TCRalphabeta/CD19-depleted stem cell transplant. These TCRs come from a girl aged 2-15 years with aplastic anemia, due to receive a stem cell transplant.

V gene TRBV5-6 combines with J gene TRBJ2-2, with D possibly matching TRBD2 (6 bases). Trimming took off 0 bases at V and 6 bases at J, with 12 bases between the two ends. CDR1 and CDR2 (germline): SGHDT, YYEEEE. The CDR3 runs to 15 residues. For the CDR3, the DNA is TGTGCCAGCAGCTTGGTGGGACTTCTGTCCGGGGAGCTGTTTTTT. Translated, it gives CASSLVGLLSGELFF.

The chain links TRBV20-1 to TRBJ2-2; 10 bases align to TRBD1. The CDR3 covers 14 residues. Germline-derived CDR1 and CDR2 are DFQATT and SNEGSKA (reference sequence). V dropped 5 bases and J dropped 4; count of bases not matched to a gene: 4. CDR3 DNA: TGCAGTGCTCTCGGACAGGGGGGCACCGGGGAGCTGTTTTTT. Translation: CSALGQGGTGELFF.

V is TRBV5-1 and J is TRBJ2-7; TRBD2 agrees at 8 bases. The germline V gene has CDR1 SGHRS and CDR2 YFSETQ. V was clipped by 4 bases and J by 2 bases; unmatched bases: 11. The CDR3 covers 16 residues. Here the CDR3 reads CASSPQGSGVTYEQYF. The DNA for the CDR3 is TGCGCCAGCAGCCCCCAGGGTAGCGGGGTAACCTACGAGCAGTACTTC.

In its sample, this clonotype was seen many times. This chain joins TRBV7-2 and TRBJ2-3, with 13 bases matching TRBD2. CDR3 size: 17 residues. The J segment lost 2 bases and the V segment lost 6 bases, leaving 8 bases of the junction unmatched. Looked up from germline, CDR1 is SGHTA and CDR2 is FQGNSA. The CDR3 DNA sequence: TGTGCCAGCAGTCGAACTAGCGGGAGGGCCTTCACAGATACGCAGTATTTT. It translates to CASSRTSGRAFTDTQYF.

Ten or more counts support this clonotype. The J gene is TRBJ2-1, the V gene TRBV9; 10 bases match TRBD2. The CDR3 loop spans 15 amino acids. With 5 bases clipped from V and 7 bases from J, the junction kept 9 bases outside the gene matches. Germline CDR1 reads SGDLS; CDR2 reads YYNGEE. CDR3 sequence (DNA): TGTGCCAGCAGTCGGGCTAGCGGGAGAGGGAATGAGCAGTTCTTC. Translating gives CASSRASGRGNEQFF.

In its sample, this clonotype was seen many times. This chain links TRBV20-1 with TRBJ2-1, with D unclear. The germline V and J ends were trimmed by 6 bases and 5 bases, with 20 bases remaining between them. CDR1 and CDR2 from the germline V gene are DFQATT and SNEGSKA (reference sequence). This CDR3 region has 15 residues. CDR3 residues: CSAPDSSRRDNEQFF. DNA for the CDR3: TGCAGTGCCCCCGACTCTTCGCGCCGAGACAATGAGCAGTTCTTC.

There are many counts of this clonotype. CDR3 sequence reads: CSASPLGRSETQYF. The CDR3 DNA sequence: TGCAGTGCTAGTCCGCTTGGGAGGTCAGAGACCCAGTACTTC. The chain employs TRBV20-1 and TRBJ2-5; perhaps TRBD2 as D (6 bases). In germline, CDR1 is DFQATT, CDR2 SNEGSKA (reference sequence). V was clipped by 3 bases and J by 4 bases, with 15 bases between them. This CDR3 is built from 14 residues.

The chain carries TRBV20-1 and TRBJ1-4; D is perhaps TRBD1 (5 bases). Germline V CDR1 and CDR2: DFQATT, SNEGSKA (reference sequence). Trimming left V 0 bases short and J 5 bases short, with 13 bases between. The CDR3 is made up of 15 amino acids. The CDR3 DNA reads TGCAGTGCTAGAGATGCAGGGAGGGGAAATGAAAAACTGTTTTTT. Protein: CSARDAGRGNEKLFF.

This clonotype occurred a few times. This sequence joins TRBV12-3 or TRBV12-4 and TRBJ1-2; the D is unclear. Trimming shortened V by 7 bases and J by 3 bases, and 6 bases separated the two germline ends. The CDR3 consists of 11 residues. CDR3 sequence: CASTYDYGYTF. The CDR3 DNA reads TGTGCCAGCACCTACGACTATGGCTACACCTTC.